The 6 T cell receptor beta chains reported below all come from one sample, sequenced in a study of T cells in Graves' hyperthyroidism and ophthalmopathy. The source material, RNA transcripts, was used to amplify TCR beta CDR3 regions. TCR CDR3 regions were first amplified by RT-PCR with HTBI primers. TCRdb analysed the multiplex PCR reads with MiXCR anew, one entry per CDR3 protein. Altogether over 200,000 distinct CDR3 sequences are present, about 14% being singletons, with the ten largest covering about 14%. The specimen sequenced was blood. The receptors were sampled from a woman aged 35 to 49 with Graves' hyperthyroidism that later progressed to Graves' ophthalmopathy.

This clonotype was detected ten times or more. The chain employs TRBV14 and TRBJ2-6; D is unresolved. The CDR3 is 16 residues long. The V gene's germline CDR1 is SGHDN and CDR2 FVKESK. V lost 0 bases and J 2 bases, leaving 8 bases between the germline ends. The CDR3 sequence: CASSQEPDAGANVLTF. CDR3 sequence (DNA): TGTGCCAGCAGCCAAGAGCCAGATGCTGGGGCCAACGTCCTGACTTTC.

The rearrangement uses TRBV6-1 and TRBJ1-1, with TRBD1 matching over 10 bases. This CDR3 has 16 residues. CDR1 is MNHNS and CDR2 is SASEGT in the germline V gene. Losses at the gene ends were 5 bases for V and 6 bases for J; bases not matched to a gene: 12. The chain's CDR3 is CASSPQRDRGNPEAFF. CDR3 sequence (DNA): TGTGCCAGCAGTCCACAGCGGGACAGGGGAAACCCTGAAGCTTTCTTT.

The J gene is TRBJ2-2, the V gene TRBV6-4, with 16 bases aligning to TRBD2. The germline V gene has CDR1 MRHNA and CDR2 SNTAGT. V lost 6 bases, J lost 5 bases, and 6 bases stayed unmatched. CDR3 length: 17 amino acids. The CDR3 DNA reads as TGTGCCAGCAGCGGGACTAGCGGGAGGGCGGGGACCGGGGAGCTGTTTTTT. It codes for CASSGTSGRAGTGELFF.

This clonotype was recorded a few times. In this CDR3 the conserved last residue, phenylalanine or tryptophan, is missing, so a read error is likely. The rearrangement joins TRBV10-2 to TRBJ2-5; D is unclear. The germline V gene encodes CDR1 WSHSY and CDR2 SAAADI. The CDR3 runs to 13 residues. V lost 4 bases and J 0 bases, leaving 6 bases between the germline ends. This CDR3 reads CASSAGYQETQYL. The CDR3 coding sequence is TGCGCCAGCAGTGCAGGATACCAAGAGACCCAGTACCTC.

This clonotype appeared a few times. The CDR3 DNA reads as TGCGCCAGCAGCCCCAGAGCCGGGACTAGCGGGTTTGAGCAGTTCTTC. This translates into CASSPRAGTSGFEQFF. The chain employs TRBV4-1 and TRBJ2-1, with TRBD2 identical over 12 bases. Germline CDR1 is MGHRA and CDR2 is YSYEKL. V lost 4 bases, J lost 9 bases, and 10 bases stayed unmatched. The CDR3 totals 16 residues.

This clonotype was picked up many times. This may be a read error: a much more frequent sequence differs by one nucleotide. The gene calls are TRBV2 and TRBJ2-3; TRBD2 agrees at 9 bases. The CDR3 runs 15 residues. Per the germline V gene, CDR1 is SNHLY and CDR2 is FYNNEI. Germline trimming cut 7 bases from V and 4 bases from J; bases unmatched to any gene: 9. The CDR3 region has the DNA TGTGCCAGCAATTTACTAGCGGGCACGGCAGATACGCAGTATTTT. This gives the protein CASNLLAGTADTQYF.